This T cell receptor beta chain was profiled in a study of blood T cell repertoires in COVID-19. Study context: Spain, Italy and the United States supplied samples that represented acute and convalescent COVID-19.

There are 18 residues in the CDR3. Deletions cut 5 bases from V and 7 bases from J, with 24 bases between. The germline V gene encodes CDR1 LGHDT and CDR2 YNNKEL (reference sequence). Profiling relied on immunoSEQ multiplex PCR, and the TCRdb table lists in-frame clones only, not all of them. This sample carries approximately 290,000 clones, about nine tenths of them seen once, and the ten largest clones take over 8.5%. The specimen sequenced was peripheral blood. The sequence came from a woman between 25 and 40 years old with COVID-19, enrolled during active disease. The J gene is TRBJ1-6, the V gene TRBV3-1 (or the pseudogene TRBV3-2); no definite D call. Here the CDR3 DNA reads TGTGCCAGCAGCGAAGCCGTTCCGGTTTATAATAAAAATTCACCCCTCCACTTT. It is translated as CASSEAVPVYNKNSPLHF.